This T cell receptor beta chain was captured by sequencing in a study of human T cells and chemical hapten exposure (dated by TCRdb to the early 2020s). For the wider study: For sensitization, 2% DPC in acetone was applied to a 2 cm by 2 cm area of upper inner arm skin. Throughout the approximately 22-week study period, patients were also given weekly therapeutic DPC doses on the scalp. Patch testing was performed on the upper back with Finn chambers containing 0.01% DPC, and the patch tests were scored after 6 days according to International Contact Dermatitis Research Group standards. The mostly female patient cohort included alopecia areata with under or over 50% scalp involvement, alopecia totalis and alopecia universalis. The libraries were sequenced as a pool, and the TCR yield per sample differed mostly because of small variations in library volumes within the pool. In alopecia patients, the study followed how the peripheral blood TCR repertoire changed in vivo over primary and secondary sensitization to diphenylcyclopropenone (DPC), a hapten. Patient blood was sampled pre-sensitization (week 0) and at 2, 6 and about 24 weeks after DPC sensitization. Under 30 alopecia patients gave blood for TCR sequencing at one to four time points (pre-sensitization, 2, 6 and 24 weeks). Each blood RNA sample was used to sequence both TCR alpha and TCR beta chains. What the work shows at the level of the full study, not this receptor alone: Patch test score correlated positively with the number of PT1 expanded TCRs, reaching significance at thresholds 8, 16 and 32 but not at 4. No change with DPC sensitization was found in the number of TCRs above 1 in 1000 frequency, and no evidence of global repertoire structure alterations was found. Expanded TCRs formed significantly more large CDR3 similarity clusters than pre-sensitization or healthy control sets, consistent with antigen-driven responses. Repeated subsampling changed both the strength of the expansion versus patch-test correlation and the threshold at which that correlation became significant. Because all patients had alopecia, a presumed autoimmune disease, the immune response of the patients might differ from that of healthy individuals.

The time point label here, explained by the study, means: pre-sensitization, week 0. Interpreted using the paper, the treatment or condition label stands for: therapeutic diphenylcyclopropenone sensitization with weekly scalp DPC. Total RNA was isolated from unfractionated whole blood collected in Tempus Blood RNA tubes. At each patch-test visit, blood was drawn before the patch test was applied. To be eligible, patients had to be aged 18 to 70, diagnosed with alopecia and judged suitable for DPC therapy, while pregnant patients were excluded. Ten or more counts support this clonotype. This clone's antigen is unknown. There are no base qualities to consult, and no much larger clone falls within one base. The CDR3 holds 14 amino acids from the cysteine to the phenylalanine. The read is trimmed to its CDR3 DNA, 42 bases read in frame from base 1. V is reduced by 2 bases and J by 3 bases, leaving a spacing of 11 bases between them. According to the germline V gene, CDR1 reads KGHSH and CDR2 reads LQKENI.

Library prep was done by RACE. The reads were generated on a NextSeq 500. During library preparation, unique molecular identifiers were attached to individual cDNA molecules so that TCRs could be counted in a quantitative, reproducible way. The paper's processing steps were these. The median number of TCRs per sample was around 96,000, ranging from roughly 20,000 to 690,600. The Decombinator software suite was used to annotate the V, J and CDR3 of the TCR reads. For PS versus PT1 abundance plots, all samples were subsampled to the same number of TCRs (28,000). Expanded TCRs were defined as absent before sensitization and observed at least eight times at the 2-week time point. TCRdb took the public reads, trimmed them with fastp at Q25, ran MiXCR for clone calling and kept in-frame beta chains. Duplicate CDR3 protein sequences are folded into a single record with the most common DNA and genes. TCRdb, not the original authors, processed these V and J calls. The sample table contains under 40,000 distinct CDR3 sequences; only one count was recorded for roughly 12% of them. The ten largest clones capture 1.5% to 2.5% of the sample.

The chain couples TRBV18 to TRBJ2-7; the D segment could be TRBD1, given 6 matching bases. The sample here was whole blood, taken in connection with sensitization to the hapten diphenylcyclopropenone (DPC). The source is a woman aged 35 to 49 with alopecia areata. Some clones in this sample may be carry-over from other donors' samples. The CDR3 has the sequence CASSPARGHYEQYF. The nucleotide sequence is TGTGCCAGCTCACCAGCCAGGGGCCACTACGAGCAGTACTTC.